This T cell receptor (beta chain) appears in the sequencing data of a study of T cell changes during pregnancy in multiple sclerosis. Repertoires were generated with immunoSEQ multiplex PCR, while TCRdb's copy carries only in-frame clones and drops some. The profile shows about 100,000 clones, more than 85% of them singletons. J was trimmed by 4 bases and V by 2 bases; bases with no gene match: 5. The CDR3 loop spans 16 amino acids. CDR1 and CDR2 (germline): SGHNT, YYREEE (reference sequence). Sequenced material: peripheral blood, taken in the second trimester of pregnancy. The chain employs TRBV5-4 and TRBJ2-3, with TRBD2 identical over 12 bases. The sequence came from a female donor with multiple sclerosis, enrolled in a pregnancy study. The CDR3 bases are TGTGCCAGCAGCTTACTAGCGGGAGGTATGCCAGATACGCAGTATTTT. Translation gives CASSLLAGGMPDTQYF.